This T cell receptor beta chain was identified during a study of human T cells and chemical hapten exposure. Study information: DPC at 2% was the sensitizing agent, placed on 2 cm by 2 cm of upper inner arm skin. Patch tests of 0.01% DPC on the upper back were read at 6 days. The study, taken as a whole, reports: With DPC sensitization, TCRs exceeding 1 in 1000 frequency showed no change.

As to time point: pre-sensitization, week 0. Treatment described: therapeutic diphenylcyclopropenone sensitization with weekly scalp DPC. Germline V CDR1 and CDR2: SQVTM, ANQGSEA. V was shortened by 5 bases and J by 4 bases, with 8 bases between the two germline ends. This CDR3 has 11 amino acids. This clonotype was found a few times. Its antigen is still unknown. The library tagged individual cDNA molecules with unique molecular identifiers. In TCRdb, the RACE reads were re-called with MiXCR into one record per CDR3 protein. In the table there are roughly 81,000 distinct CDR3 sequences, about 8.5% of which are singletons.

Here the sequenced sample was whole blood, taken in connection with sensitization to the hapten diphenylcyclopropenone (DPC). The TCR originated in a man aged 35 to 55 with alopecia areata. Some clones in this sample may be carry-over from other donors' samples. V gene TRBV29-1 combines with J gene TRBJ2-5; D is unclear. Here the CDR3 reads CSVILLETQYF. The CDR3, as DNA: TGCAGCGTTATATTGTTAGAGACCCAGTACTTC.